The present T cell receptor beta chain was sequenced within a study of blood T cell repertoires in COVID-19. The germline V and J ends were trimmed by 4 bases and 7 bases, with 18 bases remaining between them. CDR1 and CDR2 (germline): SGHRS, YFSETQ. The CDR3 is 15 amino acids. Repertoires were generated with immunoSEQ multiplex PCR, while TCRdb's copy carries only in-frame clones and drops some. The profile shows roughly 700,000 clones, approximately 90% of them singletons. This TCR derives from a woman between 18 and 30 years old with acute or convalescent COVID-19. The sequenced material came from peripheral blood. The J gene is TRBJ2-1, the V gene TRBV5-1; D is possibly TRBD1 (6 bases). The CDR3 is CASSTGTNSANEQFF. For the CDR3, the DNA is TGCGCCAGCAGCACCGGGACAAACTCTGCGAATGAGCAGTTCTTC.